The 10 T cell receptor beta chains below come from one sample, sequenced in a study of cytomegalovirus exposure and HLA in healthy donors. The study ran its PCR with 60 Vbeta and 13 Jbeta primers. The assay was immunoSEQ multiplex PCR, and TCRdb's table has in-frame clones only and misses some. The sample lists approximately 120,000 clones, around 73% seen once, with 1.2% in the top ten. Material: PBMCs. Receptor source: a man aged 50 to 60 in good health and CMV-seronegative.

This rearrangement joins TRBV5-1 to TRBJ2-4, with TRBD2 identical over 13 bases. This CDR3 is built from 18 residues. Germline CDR1 and CDR2: SGHRS and YFSETQ. Unmatched junction bases numbered 5, after V lost 0 bases and J lost 2 bases. CDR3 residues: CASSLETSGRLSKNIQYF. CDR3 coding DNA: TGCGCCAGCAGCTTGGAGACTAGCGGGAGGTTATCCAAAAACATTCAGTACTTC.

The chain links TRBV6-6 to TRBJ1-1; TRBD1 agrees at 7 bases. Per the germline V gene, CDR1 is MNHNY and CDR2 is SVGAGI (reference sequence). Trimming cost V 0 bases and J 7 bases; bases outside gene matches: 5. There are 14 residues in the CDR3. Here the CDR3 DNA reads TGTGCCAGCAGTTACTCGAGAGGGGGCAGTGAAGCTTTCTTT. It translates to CASSYSRGGSEAFF.

J is TRBJ2-6 and V is TRBV18, with 7 bases fitting TRBD1. V gave up 6 bases and J gave up 3 bases; unmatched junction bases: 5. Germline CDR1 and CDR2: KGHSH and LQKENI. This CDR3 is 15 amino acids long. The CDR3 is CASSLQGYGANVLTF. The CDR3 DNA follows: TGTGCCAGCTCGCTACAGGGGTATGGGGCCAACGTCCTGACTTTC.

The chain employs TRBV5-8 and TRBJ2-2, with 16 positions matching TRBD2. Per germline, CDR1 SGHTS and CDR2 YDEGEE. The CDR3 length is 18 residues. J lost 3 bases, V lost 0 bases, and 2 bases had no gene match. CDR3 in amino acids: CASSLEGLAGGHTGELFF. The CDR3 nucleotides read TGTGCCAGCAGCTTGGAGGGACTAGCGGGAGGGCACACCGGGGAGCTGTTTTTT.

This rearrangement joins TRBV6-1 to TRBJ1-5; D call uncertain. Deletions cut 1 base from V and 4 bases from J, with 5 bases between. Germline V gene sequence: CDR1 MNHNS, CDR2 SASEGT. This CDR3 region has 13 residues. The CDR3 nucleotides are TGTGCCAGCAGTGAAGTCGAGAATCAGCCCCAGCATTTT. Residues: CASSEVENQPQHF.

With respect to this clone: The sample carries other DNA sequences with the same CDR3. The DNA for the CDR3 is TGTGCCAGCAGCTTAGTTAGCGGGGCGAACACCGGGGAGCTGTTTTTT. Its translation: CASSLVSGANTGELFF. The rearrangement joins TRBV7-2 to TRBJ2-2; the match to TRBD2 covers 8 bases. Looked up from germline, CDR1 is SGHTA and CDR2 is FQGNSA. The CDR3 loop spans 16 amino acids. V dropped 1 base and J dropped 0; count of bases not matched to a gene: 1.

This clone has a handful of counts. This chain links TRBV7-9 with TRBJ1-3; the D gene is possibly TRBD1 (5 bases). The CDR3 has 15 residues. CDR1 and CDR2 (germline): SEHNR, FQNEAQ (reference sequence). V dropped 6 bases and J dropped 1 base, with 13 bases sitting between them. CDR3: CASRSPGNSGNTIYF. The CDR3 coding sequence is TGTGCCAGCAGGTCCCCAGGGAATTCTGGAAACACCATATATTTT.

The sample holds a few counts of this clone. This sequence joins TRBV6-1 and TRBJ1-5, with TRBD1 matching over 7 bases. This CDR3 is 13 amino acids long. Germline V gene lookup returns CDR1 MNHNS and CDR2 SASEGT. V was pared by 6 bases and J by 3 bases, with 2 bases of the junction left unmatched. The CDR3 region has the DNA TGTGCCAGCAGAGGGACAGCCAATCAGCCCCAGCATTTT. It translates to CASRGTANQPQHF.

The chain uses TRBV5-1 and TRBJ2-3; D gene ambiguous. CDR1 and CDR2 from the germline V gene are SGHRS and YFSETQ. The CDR3 is made up of 15 amino acids. Deletions cut 0 bases from V and 5 bases from J, with 13 bases between. This chain's CDR3 is CASSLDPVTLDTQYF. The CDR3 nucleotides read TGCGCCAGCAGCTTGGATCCCGTAACTTTAGATACGCAGTATTTT.

V is TRBV7-2 and J is TRBJ2-7; 9 bases fit TRBD2. J was trimmed by 5 bases and V by 1 base; bases with no gene match: 15. This CDR3 comprises 18 residues. CDR1 is SGHTA and CDR2 is FQGNSA in the germline V gene. The CDR3 DNA sequence: TGTGCCAGCAGCTTAGTAATAAGGAAAAGCGGGGGGCCGGACGAGCAGTACTTC. It translates to CASSLVIRKSGGPDEQYF.